One sample yielded the 28 T cell receptor beta chains listed below, sequenced in a study of blood T cell repertoires in COVID-19. Profiling relied on immunoSEQ multiplex PCR, and the TCRdb table lists in-frame clones only, not all of them. The sample holds tens of thousands of clones, just over 85% seen once. The material sequenced was peripheral blood. The source of these receptors is a woman between 70 and 85 years old with active COVID-19.

This clone is a singleton in its sample. The V call is TRBV6-5, the J call TRBJ2-1; the match to TRBD2 covers 7 bases. The CDR3 is 15 amino acids. With V trimmed by 6 bases and J by 6 bases, 11 bases remained unmatched. Per the germline V gene, CDR1 is MNHEY and CDR2 is SVGAGI. The CDR3 coding sequence is TGTGCCAGCAGCCGGGGAGGGGAGACCTCCAATGAGCAGTTCTTC. Translated, it gives CASSRGGETSNEQFF.

V is TRBV10-1 and J is TRBJ1-5, with 8 bases aligning to TRBD1. V shed 10 bases and J 5 bases; nucleotides not matched to a gene: 13. Germline CDR1 reads WNHNN; CDR2 reads SYGVQD (reference sequence). There are 15 residues in the CDR3. As DNA, the CDR3 is TGCGCCAACCCAACAGGGGGAAACGACGATCAGCCCCAGCATTTT. The encoded protein is CANPTGGNDDQPQHF.

The J gene is TRBJ1-4, the V gene TRBV3-1 (or the pseudogene TRBV3-2); possible D gene TRBD1, 5 bases. This CDR3 contains 13 residues. V was shortened by 4 bases and J by 4 bases, with 7 bases between the two germline ends. Germline CDR1 LGHDT, CDR2 YNNKEL (reference sequence). CDR3 coding DNA: TGTGCCAGCAGCCGGGGCCTTAATGAAAAACTGTTTTTT. Its translation: CASSRGLNEKLFF.

This chain uses TRBV18 with TRBJ2-5, with D possibly matching TRBD1 (6 bases). Trimming shortened V by 0 bases and J by 2 bases, and 7 bases separated the two germline ends. Germline V gene lookup returns CDR1 KGHSH and CDR2 LQKENI. This CDR3 region has 14 residues. The CDR3 region is CASSPPGQQETQYF. DNA of the CDR3: TGTGCCAGCTCACCACCGGGACAACAAGAGACCCAGTACTTC.

V and J are TRBV7-2 and TRBJ2-5, with 10 bases matching TRBD2. The V and J ends lost 2 bases and 5 bases, in that order; junction bases with no gene match: 5. Germline V CDR1 and CDR2: SGHTA, FQGNSA. The CDR3 is made up of 15 amino acids. CDR3 amino acids: CASSLQRGGPETQYF. CDR3 DNA sequence: TGTGCCAGCAGCTTACAGCGGGGGGGCCCTGAGACCCAGTACTTC. The complete variable domain, with remaining parts taken from reference TRBV7-2 and TRBJ2-5, reads GAGVSQSPSNKVTEKGKDVELRCDPISGHTALYWYRQSLGQGLEFLIYFQGNSAPDKSGLPSDRFSAERTGGSVSTLTIQRTQQEDSAVYLCASSLQRGGPETQYFGPGTRLLVL.

V gene TRBV28 combines with J gene TRBJ1-4, with TRBD1 identical over 10 bases. CDR1 and CDR2 from the germline V gene are MDHEN and SYDVKM. The CDR3 has 16 residues. The J segment lost 7 bases and the V segment lost 3 bases, leaving 8 bases of the junction unmatched. The CDR3 DNA is TGTGCCAGCAGTTTTCCCGGACAGGGGGACGGTGAAAAACTGTTTTTT. Encoded protein: CASSFPGQGDGEKLFF.

This chain uses TRBV16 with TRBJ2-7; D not resolved. Germline V lookup: CDR1 KGHSY, CDR2 FQNENV. The CDR3 sequence is 13 residues long. Trimming shortened V by 3 bases and J by 2 bases, and 8 bases separated the two germline ends. The CDR3 region has the DNA TGTGCCAGCAGCCAGAGCTACGCCTACGAGCAGTACTTC. This sequence encodes CASSQSYAYEQYF.

This chain uses TRBV2 with TRBJ2-5; 9 nucleotides match TRBD1. CDR3 length: 11 amino acids. Germline trimming cut 6 bases from V and 8 bases from J; bases unmatched to any gene: 1. Germline V gives CDR1 SNHLY, CDR2 FYNNEI. The CDR3 sequence is CASRDRGTQYF. Here the CDR3 DNA reads TGTGCCAGCAGGGACAGGGGAACCCAGTACTTC.

V usage is TRBV6-6 and J usage is TRBJ2-1, with 8 bases lining up with TRBD2. CDR3 length equals 14 residues. Unmatched junction bases numbered 5, after V lost 7 bases and J lost 3 bases. Germline CDR1 is MNHNY and CDR2 is SVGAGI (reference sequence). Here the CDR3 reads CASTGLGYYNEQFF. CDR3 in DNA: TGTGCCAGCACGGGACTAGGATACTACAATGAGCAGTTCTTC.

The V and J genes are TRBV9 and TRBJ2-5; 10 bases map to TRBD2. The CDR3 totals 18 residues. Trimming took 0 bases from V and 3 from J; bases not matched to a gene: 11. The germline CDR1 and CDR2 sequences are SGDLS and YYNGEE. This CDR3 is CASSVGPGRTSGEETQYF. CDR3 nucleotide sequence: TGTGCCAGCAGCGTAGGTCCAGGTCGAACTAGCGGGGAAGAGACCCAGTACTTC.

V usage is TRBV7-2 and J usage is TRBJ2-1; TRBD1 agrees at 8 bases. Germline CDR1 reads SGHTA; CDR2 reads FQGNSA. The CDR3 is made up of 14 amino acids. Trimming took 6 bases from V and 6 from J; bases not matched to a gene: 7. The CDR3 DNA sequence: TGTGCCAGCAGGGTCAGGACAGGGATCAATGAGCAGTTCTTC. It translates to CASRVRTGINEQFF. Based on the CDR3 plus reference TRBV7-2 and TRBJ2-1, the full variable domain is GAGVSQSPSNKVTEKGKDVELRCDPISGHTALYWYRQSLGQGLEFLIYFQGNSAPDKSGLPSDRFSAERTGGSVSTLTIQRTQQEDSAVYLCASRVRTGINEQFFGPGTRLTVL.

This sequence joins TRBV18 and TRBJ2-5; D gene unclear. The ends were cut back, 8 bases at V and 2 bases at J, with 9 bases in the middle. In germline, CDR1 is KGHSH, CDR2 LQKENI. The CDR3 covers 12 residues. CDR3 amino acids: CASTTTQETQYF. CDR3 in DNA: TGTGCCAGCACAACAACACAAGAGACCCAGTACTTC. Combining the CDR3 with reference TRBV18 and TRBJ2-5 gives the whole variable domain NAGVMQNPRHLVRRRGQEARLRCSPMKGHSHVYWYRQLPEEGLKFMVYLQKENIIDESGMPKERFSAEFPKEGPSILRIQQVVRGDSAAYFCASTTTQETQYFGPGTRLLVL.

V gene TRBV7-6 combines with J gene TRBJ1-1, with 12 bases identical to TRBD1. The CDR3 covers 16 residues. From germline, CDR1 is SGHVS and CDR2 FNYEAQ. The V and J ends lost 5 bases and 0 bases, in that order; junction bases with no gene match: 4. The CDR3 DNA reads TGTGCCAGCAGCAAGGGACAGGGGGCTATGAACACTGAAGCTTTCTTT. Translated, it gives CASSKGQGAMNTEAFF.

V usage is TRBV5-1 and J usage is TRBJ1-2; perhaps TRBD1 as D (6 bases). V lost 2 bases and J 4 bases, leaving 18 bases between the germline ends. Per the germline V gene, CDR1 is SGHRS and CDR2 is YFSETQ. The CDR3 consists of 16 residues. CDR3 amino acids: CASSLARGGQSYGYTF. In DNA form, the CDR3 reads TGCGCCAGCAGCTTAGCCCGTGGGGGACAATCCTATGGCTACACCTTC.

The chain links TRBV28 to TRBJ2-3; D is perhaps TRBD1 (5 bases). The CDR3 covers 13 residues. CDR1 MDHEN and CDR2 SYDVKM come from the germline V gene. The ends were cut back, 5 bases at V and 6 bases at J, with 12 bases in the middle. The CDR3, as DNA: TGTGCCAGCAGTCTGGGGCCTAAGGATACGCAGTATTTT. Its translation is CASSLGPKDTQYF.

The chain links TRBV11-3 to TRBJ2-1, with 8 bases aligning to TRBD2. CDR1 and CDR2 from the germline V gene are SGHNT and YENEEA. This CDR3 contains 15 residues. The trim removed 2 bases at V and 8 bases at J, leaving 8 bases unmatched. The CDR3 region has the DNA TGTGCCAGCAGCTTAATGGCGGGGGGATGGGATGAGCAGTTCTTC. Residues: CASSLMAGGWDEQFF.

The chain uses TRBV6-5 and TRBJ2-7; D possibly corresponds to TRBD2 (6 bases). The CDR3 loop spans 11 amino acids. The V gene's germline CDR1 is MNHEY and CDR2 SVGAGI. V lost 3 bases and J lost 9, with 9 bases in between. Here the CDR3 reads CASSYQRVQYF. CDR3 coding DNA: TGTGCCAGCAGTTATCAGCGGGTGCAGTACTTC.

This sequence joins TRBV12-3 or TRBV12-4 and TRBJ2-3; maybe TRBD1 (6 bases). V was cut by 10 bases and J by 5 bases, with 16 bases left in between. CDR3 length: 13 residues. The CDR3 spells CANQDRAGDTQYF. CDR3 DNA: TGTGCCAACCAGGACAGAGCAGGAGATACGCAGTATTTT.

V gene TRBV15 combines with J gene TRBJ2-2, with TRBD2 identical over 14 bases. The CDR3 sequence is 17 residues long. Germline trimming cut 3 bases from V and 1 base from J; bases unmatched to any gene: 1. The germline gives CDR1 LNHNV, CDR2 YYDKDF (reference sequence). CDR3 sequence (DNA): TGTGCCACCAGCAGGGGACTAGCGGGGGTGAACACCGGGGAGCTGTTTTTT. It is translated as CATSRGLAGVNTGELFF.

In its sample, this clone was seen a few times. This chain joins TRBV5-4 and TRBJ1-6, with 8 positions matching TRBD1. The CDR3 contains 15 residues. The ends lost 4 bases at V and 6 bases at J; junction bases unmatched: 6. Germline V CDR1 and CDR2: SGHNT, YYREEE (reference sequence). CDR3 residues: CASSSDRGPNSPLHF. As DNA, the CDR3 is TGTGCCAGCAGCAGCGACAGGGGCCCTAATTCACCCCTCCACTTT.

The chain recombines TRBV5-1 with TRBJ1-1; TRBD1 matches 7 bases. Unmatched junction bases numbered 10, after V lost 4 bases and J lost 4 bases. This CDR3 is built from 15 residues. The germline CDR1 and CDR2 sequences are SGHRS and YFSETQ. The CDR3 nucleotides read TGCGCCAGCAGCACAAACAGGGGCTTGGGCACTGAAGCTTTCTTT. This gives the protein CASSTNRGLGTEAFF.

The chain couples TRBV10-2 to TRBJ2-5; D uncertain. Trimming removed 3 bases at V and 5 bases at J, with 7 bases between. Germline CDR1 is WSHSY and CDR2 is SAAADI. The CDR3 runs to 12 residues. The CDR3 nucleotides are TGCGCCAGCAGTGACCCTGCGGAGACCCAGTACTTC. This translates into CASSDPAETQYF.

The rearrangement links TRBV6-6 to TRBJ2-2, with TRBD2 matching 10 bases. The CDR3 has 15 amino acids. V lost 6 bases, J lost 8 bases, and 9 bases stayed unmatched. Germline assignment: CDR1 MNHNY and CDR2 SVGAGI (reference sequence). Here the CDR3 reads CASSPSSGGGGELFF. DNA of the CDR3: TGTGCCAGCAGCCCGTCTAGCGGGGGTGGGGGGGAGCTGTTTTTT.

The chain has TRBV7-6 and TRBJ2-7; weak D call: TRBD2 (6 bases). Trimming shortened V by 3 bases and J by 7 bases, and 13 bases separated the two germline ends. Germline-derived CDR1 and CDR2 are SGHVS and FNYEAQ. The CDR3 is made up of 13 amino acids. The CDR3 sequence: CASSLEGPGEQYF. The CDR3, as DNA: TGTGCCAGCAGCTTGGAGGGCCCCGGGGAGCAGTACTTC.

The V and J genes are TRBV2 and TRBJ1-2; 7 bases are shared with TRBD1. The CDR3 has 17 amino acids. CDR1 SNHLY and CDR2 FYNNEI come from the germline V gene. J was trimmed by 2 bases and V by 0 bases; bases with no gene match: 9. CDR3 loop: CASSEASWTGTNYGYTF. The DNA for the CDR3 is TGTGCCAGCAGTGAAGCTTCCTGGACAGGTACGAACTATGGCTACACCTTC.

V and J are TRBV10-3 and TRBJ1-4, with 8 positions matching TRBD1. From germline, CDR1 is ENHRY and CDR2 SYGVKD. The CDR3 consists of 14 residues. The ends lost 2 bases at V and 7 bases at J; junction bases unmatched: 3. CDR3 DNA: TGTGCCATCAGTGAGGGACAGGGAGGTGAAAAACTGTTTTTT. This codes for CAISEGQGGEKLFF.

CDR3 in amino acids: CASSVEGGGGTDTQYF. CDR3 nucleotide sequence: TGTGCCAGCAGCGTAGAAGGCGGGGGGGGCACAGATACGCAGTATTTT. The chain employs TRBV9 and TRBJ2-3; TRBD2 agrees at 9 bases. Germline V gives CDR1 SGDLS, CDR2 YYNGEE. Losses at the gene ends were 0 bases for V and 1 base for J; bases not matched to a gene: 3. The CDR3 totals 16 residues. The full variable domain, with the rest looked up from reference TRBV9 and TRBJ2-3, is DSGVTQTPKHLITATGQRVTLRCSPRSGDLSVYWYQQSLDQGLQFLIQYYNGEERAKGNILERFSAQQFPDLHSELNLSSLELGDSALYFCASSVEGGGGTDTQYFGPGTRLTVL.

The genes are TRBV6-2 or TRBV6-3 and TRBJ2-5; weak D call: TRBD1 (6 bases). CDR3 length: 14 residues. CDR1 and CDR2 from the germline V gene are MNHEY and SVGEGT. V lost 5 bases and J 3 bases, leaving 13 bases between the germline ends. The CDR3, as DNA: TGTGCCAGCAGTCCCGGACACAGGGAAGAGACCCAGTACTTC. It is translated as CASSPGHREETQYF.